This T cell receptor (beta chain) was profiled in a study of blood T cell repertoires in COVID-19. CDR3 length equals 15 residues. The V end was cut by 3 bases, the J end by 0 bases, with 12 bases between. CDR1 is SQVTM and CDR2 is ANQGSEA in the germline V gene. TCRdb's table, derived via immunoSEQ multiplex PCR, lists solely in-frame clones and lacks some. The sample has hundreds of thousands of clones, 85% seen once. The sample consisted of PBMCs or T cells enriched from blood (not recorded which). The chain joins TRBV29-1 to TRBJ1-3; D unclear. The sequence came from a woman in her 50s who had recovered from COVID-19. The DNA for the CDR3 is TGCAGCGTTGATCTACTAGGAAGCTCTGGAAACACCATATATTTT. This sequence encodes CSVDLLGSSGNTIYF.